The 27 T cell receptor beta chains below all came from one sample that was sequenced in a study of Graves' ophthalmopathy and Graves' hyperthyroidism. Using RNA transcripts, the TCR beta CDR3 regions were amplified. The workflow started with a first-round RT-PCR run with HTBI primers and then moved on to a second-round multiplex PCR. TCRdb reprocessed the multiplex PCR reads with MiXCR, giving one entry per CDR3 protein. The data show around 22,000 distinct CDR3 sequences, 48% seen once. Sequencing used peripheral blood. The source is an adult woman with stable Graves' hyperthyroidism.

This clonotype was recorded at least ten times. V is TRBV7-9 and J is TRBJ2-5; D uncertain. With 5 bases removed from V and 0 bases from J, the gap between germline ends came to 13 bases. Per the germline V gene, CDR1 is SEHNR and CDR2 is FQNEAQ (reference sequence). This CDR3 is 15 amino acids long. CDR3 sequence (DNA): TGTGCCAGCAGCCCGGCAGCTCCCCACCAAGAGACCCAGTACTTC. Translation: CASSPAAPHQETQYF. Combining the CDR3 with reference TRBV7-9 and TRBJ2-5 gives the whole variable domain DTGVSQNPRHKITKRGQNVTFRCDPISEHNRLYWYRQTLGQGPEFLTYFQNEAQLEKSRLLSDRFSAERPKGSFSTLEIQRTEQGDSAMYLCASSPAAPHQETQYFGPGTRLLVL.

The rearrangement joins TRBV20-1 to TRBJ2-7; weak D call: TRBD2 (6 bases). This CDR3 has 15 amino acids. Germline CDR1 reads DFQATT; CDR2 reads SNEGSKA (reference sequence). Between the trimmed V and J ends, which lost 7 bases and 5 bases, there was a span of 24 bases. The CDR3 loop reads CSGLLWGDNPHEQYF. For the CDR3, the DNA is TGCAGTGGCCTACTGTGGGGGGATAATCCCCACGAGCAGTACTTC.

This chain uses TRBV24-1 with TRBJ2-2, with a tentative D call TRBD2 (6 bases). Germline CDR1 KGHDR, CDR2 SFDVKD. The CDR3 runs 15 residues. V gave up 2 bases and J gave up 6 bases, with 12 bases separating them. This CDR3 reads CATSDSTSPPGELFF. CDR3 nucleotide sequence: TGTGCCACCAGTGATTCTACTAGCCCGCCCGGGGAGCTGTTTTTT.

This clonotype was picked up many times. The V gene is TRBV7-2, the J gene TRBJ2-3; D not resolved. The germline V gene encodes CDR1 SGHTA and CDR2 FQGNSA. CDR3 length equals 17 residues. V lost 3 bases and J 0 bases, leaving 16 bases between the germline ends. The CDR3 loop is CASSLGTAPTSTDTQYF. The CDR3 DNA reads TGTGCCAGCAGCTTGGGTACAGCTCCTACTAGCACAGATACGCAGTATTTT.

In this sample, this clonotype turned up many times. The J gene is TRBJ2-1, the V gene TRBV6-1, with 9 bases that match TRBD1. With 6 bases clipped from V and 0 bases from J, the junction kept 0 bases outside the gene matches. Germline V lookup: CDR1 MNHNS, CDR2 SASEGT. This CDR3 comprises 14 residues. CDR3 protein: CASRGQGSYNEQFF. The CDR3 DNA reads TGTGCCAGCAGGGGACAGGGCTCCTACAATGAGCAGTTCTTC.

The sample holds a few counts of this clonotype. The chain employs TRBV2 and TRBJ1-1; D gene unclear. Deletions cut 5 bases from V and 0 bases from J, with 7 bases between. The CDR3 is made up of 13 amino acids. Per germline, CDR1 SNHLY and CDR2 FYNNEI. The CDR3 loop reads CASSWNMNTEAFF. For the CDR3, the DNA is TGTGCCAGCAGTTGGAACATGAACACTGAAGCTTTCTTT.

This clonotype showed up many times. A read error may be the cause here, since a much bigger clone is one base away. The V gene is TRBV6-5, the J gene TRBJ2-7; D possibly corresponds to TRBD1 (5 bases). This CDR3 has 15 amino acids. V was trimmed by 1 base and J by 2 bases, leaving 12 bases between them. The germline V gene has CDR1 MNHEY and CDR2 SVGAGI. The CDR3 region is CASSYFRASAYEQYF. The CDR3 DNA is TGTGCCAGCAGTTACTTCAGGGCGAGCGCCTACGAGCAGTACTTC.

The chain carries TRBV15 and TRBJ1-4; unclear D gene. There are 16 residues in the CDR3. The V end was cut by 1 base, the J end by 3 bases, with 12 bases between. Germline V gene data show CDR1 as LNHNV and CDR2 as YYDKDF (reference sequence). The CDR3 region is CATSRVRPPANEKLFF. CDR3 nucleotides: TGTGCCACCAGCAGAGTAAGGCCTCCGGCTAATGAAAAACTGTTTTTT.

The J gene is TRBJ1-4, the V gene TRBV30, with TRBD1 matching 10 bases. This CDR3 is built from 18 residues. V was clipped by 5 bases and J by 6 bases; unmatched bases: 18. Germline CDR1 is GTSNPN and CDR2 is SVGIG (reference sequence). The DNA of the CDR3 is TGTGCCTGGGACCCCGGGACAGGGGTCTTCAGTAGCGATGAAAAACTGTTTTTT. Protein: CAWDPGTGVFSSDEKLFF.

The chain couples TRBV20-1 to TRBJ1-2; TRBD1 is a possible D gene (6 bases). The CDR3 sequence is 13 residues long. Trimming pared 6 bases from V and 6 bases from J, leaving 17 bases between. Germline V CDR1 and CDR2: DFQATT, SNEGSKA (reference sequence). The CDR3 DNA reads as TGCAGTGCAAAGAAGGCGGGGGCGGATGGCTACACCTTC. Translating it yields CSAKKAGADGYTF.

This chain uses TRBV7-8 with TRBJ2-2; no definite D call. V was pared by 0 bases and J by 7 bases, with 12 bases between. Per germline, CDR1 SGHVS and CDR2 FQNEAQ. CDR3 size: 15 residues. The CDR3 loop is CASSLATAWRGELFF. The CDR3 region has the DNA TGTGCCAGCAGCTTAGCCACAGCATGGCGCGGGGAGCTGTTTTTT.

Many counts were recorded for this clonotype. This may stem from a read error, because a much larger clone lies one nucleotide away. The chain uses TRBV19 and TRBJ2-5; the D is unclear. The CDR3 is 15 residues long. V was shortened by 1 base and J by 1 base, with 10 bases between the two germline ends. Germline V lookup: CDR1 LNHDA, CDR2 SQIVND (reference sequence). The CDR3 DNA is TGTGCCAGTAGTATAGCTCCCACGGCCCAAGAGACCCAGTACTTC. Translating it yields CASSIAPTAQETQYF.

In the case of this clonotype: A junction end diverges from the germline sequence, so it may reflect a read error. The chain combines TRBV5-1 with TRBJ2-1; D may be TRBD2 (6 bases). CDR1 and CDR2 (germline): SGHRS, YFSETQ. This CDR3 is built from 12 residues. CDR3 in amino acids: CANSLEGTEQFF. The CDR3 DNA sequence: TGCGCCAACAGCTTGGAGGGCACCGAGCAGTTCTTC.

This clonotype occurred many times. This chain uses TRBV4-1 with TRBJ2-1; D gene uncertain. V was cut by 0 bases and J by 7 bases, with 10 bases left in between. Germline CDR1 MGHRA, CDR2 YSYEKL. This CDR3 has 14 residues. This chain's CDR3 is CASSQDFPRNEQFF. In DNA form, the CDR3 reads TGCGCCAGCAGCCAAGACTTCCCTCGGAATGAGCAGTTCTTC.

About this clonotype itself: No conserved phenylalanine or tryptophan is present at the end of the CDR3, so a read error is the likely explanation. The chain employs TRBV20-1 and TRBJ2-5; 7 bases map to TRBD2. After removal of 3 bases from V and 2 bases from J, the junction contained 6 bases not matched to a gene. Germline values: CDR1 DFQATT, CDR2 SNEGSKA (reference sequence). The CDR3 is 14 residues long. The chain's CDR3 is CSASTAGLQETQYL. The CDR3 DNA reads TGCAGTGCTAGTACAGCGGGATTACAAGAGACCCAGTACCTC.

This clonotype has a count of ten or more. The CDR3 DNA reads as TGCGCCAGCAGCCAAAGCAGGGGCCCGGCGGGAGGTGGAGAGACCCAGTACTTC. Protein: CASSQSRGPAGGGETQYF. This chain connects TRBV4-1 to TRBJ2-5, with 8 bases identical to TRBD2. Per the germline V gene, CDR1 is MGHRA and CDR2 is YSYEKL. This CDR3 contains 18 residues. V gave up 2 bases and J gave up 4 bases; unmatched junction bases: 15.

The table lists this clonotype with many counts. This chain links TRBV28 with TRBJ2-5; D gene ambiguous. Trimming removed 2 bases from V and 7 bases from J, with 14 bases in between. The germline gives CDR1 MDHEN, CDR2 SYDVKM. This CDR3 has 14 residues. The CDR3 is CASSLSAPVATQYF. CDR3 coding DNA: TGTGCCAGCAGTTTAAGCGCCCCAGTTGCGACCCAGTACTTC.

Concerning this clonotype: One junction end does not reproduce the germline sequence, and a read error may be involved. The V gene is TRBV6-4, the J gene TRBJ2-3, with 11 bases matching TRBD2. The CDR3 is 15 amino acids. Germline V gene data show CDR1 as MRHNA and CDR2 as SNTAGT. The CDR3 here is CAGSDGTSGTGTQYF. Written as DNA, the CDR3 is TGTGCCGGCAGTGACGGGACTAGCGGAACAGGTACGCAGTATTTT.

The chain joins TRBV7-8 to TRBJ2-3; tentatively, D is TRBD2 (6 bases). CDR1 is SGHVS, CDR2 FQNEAQ, per germline. The CDR3 is made up of 15 amino acids. V was trimmed by 5 bases and J by 2 bases, leaving 14 bases between them. For the CDR3, the DNA is TGTGCCAGCAGCCGGACGGAGGGGATCACAGATACGCAGTATTTT. This sequence encodes CASSRTEGITDTQYF.

This sequence joins TRBV5-1 and TRBJ2-7; D is undetermined. Trimming took off 1 base at V and 2 bases at J, with 10 bases between the two ends. Per germline, CDR1 SGHRS and CDR2 YFSETQ. This CDR3 has 14 amino acids. This CDR3 is CASSLSDSTYEQYF. The CDR3 DNA reads TGCGCCAGCAGCTTGTCCGACTCAACCTACGAGCAGTACTTC.

This chain joins TRBV19 and TRBJ1-5; 12 bases are shared with TRBD1. The CDR3 is made up of 21 amino acids. V trimming: 10 bases; J trimming: 7 bases; junction bases outside the gene matches: 29. Germline CDR1 LNHDA, CDR2 SQIVND (reference sequence). Here the CDR3 DNA reads TGTGCCACCGGGACTAGCGGGAGTAGCCTAAGGGGACAGGGGGCAAGGCAGCCCCAGCATTTT. Its translation: CATGTSGSSLRGQGARQPQHF.

The chain links TRBV7-2 to TRBJ2-6; D perhaps matches TRBD2 (5 bases). Germline CDR1 reads SGHTA; CDR2 reads FQGNSA. Deletions cut 5 bases from V and 0 bases from J, with 11 bases between. The CDR3 runs 16 residues. CDR3 nucleotides: TGTGCCAGCAGCCAAGAGAGGGCCTCTGGGGCCAACGTCCTGACTTTC. This encodes CASSQERASGANVLTF.

The chain uses TRBV6-4 and TRBJ2-1, with D possibly TRBD2 on 5 matching bases. From germline, CDR1 is MRHNA and CDR2 SNTAGT. The CDR3 has 10 amino acids. The ends were cut back, 9 bases at V and 10 bases at J, with 10 bases in the middle. The CDR3 region has the DNA TGTGCCAGAATACCGGGAGAGCAGTTCTTC. It encodes CARIPGEQFF.

This clonotype is classed as medium-sized (0.01 to 0.1%). The rearrangement joins TRBV7-2 to TRBJ2-2, with D tentatively TRBD2 (7 bases). The V gene's germline CDR1 is SGHTA and CDR2 FQGNSA. Trimming cost V 6 bases and J 0 bases, with 14 bases left between them. CDR3 length: 16 amino acids. The CDR3 spells CASSWGGGTNTGELFF. As DNA, the CDR3 is TGTGCCAGCAGTTGGGGGGGCGGTACGAACACCGGGGAGCTGTTTTTT. Supplemented by reference TRBV7-2 and TRBJ2-2, the full variable domain reads GAGVSQSPSNKVTEKGKDVELRCDPISGHTALYWYRQSLGQGLEFLIYFQGNSAPDKSGLPSDRFSAERTGGSVSTLTIQRTQQEDSAVYLCASSWGGGTNTGELFFGEGSRLTVL.

The table lists this clonotype with a few counts. CDR3 loop: CASSPSGSREQYF. CDR3 nucleotide sequence: TGTGCCAGTAGTCCAAGCGGGTCGCGAGAGCAGTACTTC. The V and J genes are TRBV19 and TRBJ2-7; TRBD2 is a possible D gene (6 bases). The CDR3 extends over 13 amino acids. Germline V lookup: CDR1 LNHDA, CDR2 SQIVND (reference sequence). V lost 5 bases and J 7 bases, leaving 15 bases between the germline ends.

This clonotype was observed at least ten times. This may be a read error, as it is one base from a much larger clone. J is TRBJ2-7 and V is TRBV11-2, with TRBD2 identical over 8 bases. This CDR3 comprises 15 residues. Germline CDR1 SGHAT, CDR2 FQNNGV. V was pared by 5 bases and J by 3 bases, with 9 bases of the junction left unmatched. Here the CDR3 DNA reads TGTGCCAGCAGCCCATCGCTAGCGGGTGACTACGAGCAGTACTTC. As protein: CASSPSLAGDYEQYF.

This clonotype was seen at least ten times. The V call is TRBV27, the J call TRBJ2-3, with 11 bases fitting TRBD1. Trimming cost V 5 bases and J 4 bases; bases outside gene matches: 2. Germline-derived CDR1 and CDR2 are MNHEY and SMNVEV (reference sequence). This CDR3 is 14 amino acids long. CDR3 DNA sequence: TGTGCCAGCAGTAGGACAGGGGGCGCAGATACGCAGTATTTT. Amino acid sequence: CASSRTGGADTQYF.